Below, 7 T cell receptor beta chains from the same sample are listed, as sequenced in a study of cytomegalovirus exposure and HLA in healthy donors. The method was immunoSEQ multiplex PCR; TCRdb's version includes in-frame clones alone and lacks a portion of them. The repertoire has about 340,000 clones, 86% of them found once; the top ten carry around 0.8%. The specimen sequenced was PBMCs. Source of these receptors: a woman aged 18-30 years in good health and CMV-seronegative.

The DNA for the CDR3 is TGTGCCAGCAGCGTAGCTGGGTCGGGCTCTGGAAACACCATATATTTT. Protein sequence: CASSVAGSGSGNTIYF. The gene calls are TRBV9 and TRBJ1-3, with unresolved D. Germline V gene sequence: CDR1 SGDLS, CDR2 YYNGEE. This CDR3 has 16 residues. V lost 0 bases, J lost 0 bases, and 10 bases lay in between.

The chain has TRBV27 and TRBJ2-5, with 13 positions matching TRBD2. CDR1 is MNHEY and CDR2 is SMNVEV in the germline V gene (reference sequence). Losses at the gene ends were 5 bases for V and 2 bases for J; bases not matched to a gene: 5. The CDR3 is made up of 16 amino acids. The CDR3 bases are TGTGCCAGCAGTCGGGGACTAGCGGGAAGGCAAGAGACCCAGTACTTC. It codes for CASSRGLAGRQETQYF.

The rearrangement joins TRBV18 to TRBJ2-7; 8 nucleotides line up with TRBD1. Unmatched junction bases numbered 15, after V lost 2 bases and J lost 6 bases. Germline CDR1 reads KGHSH; CDR2 reads LQKENI. The CDR3 extends over 17 amino acids. CDR3 sequence reads: CASSPVPGQVGSIEQYF. CDR3 in DNA: TGTGCCAGCTCACCAGTCCCGGGACAGGTCGGAAGCATCGAGCAGTACTTC.

The chain is built from TRBV5-1 and TRBJ2-1, with 8 bases matching TRBD2. The trim removed 4 bases at V and 0 bases at J, leaving 9 bases unmatched. This CDR3 comprises 17 residues. Germline-derived CDR1 and CDR2 are SGHRS and YFSETQ. The CDR3: CASSTQLAAFSYNEQFF. The CDR3 coding sequence is TGCGCCAGCAGCACCCAACTAGCGGCCTTCTCCTACAATGAGCAGTTCTTC.

V gene TRBV4-3 combines with J gene TRBJ2-2; TRBD2 might be the D (6 bases). The V gene's germline CDR1 is LGHNA and CDR2 YSLEER. This CDR3 spans 15 amino acids. V gave up 4 bases and J gave up 2 bases, with 11 bases separating them. DNA for the CDR3: TGCGCCAGCAGCCTCATTAGCGGTAACACCGGGGAGCTGTTTTTT. Protein: CASSLISGNTGELFF.

The chain links TRBV5-1 to TRBJ1-2; D is unclear. This CDR3 is 15 amino acids long. Germline CDR1 SGHRS, CDR2 YFSETQ. The V and J ends lost 0 bases and 4 bases respectively, with 13 bases between them. This CDR3 is CASSLETTGSYGYTF. In nucleotides, the CDR3 is TGCGCCAGCAGCTTGGAGACTACCGGGAGCTATGGCTACACCTTC.

This clone occurred once. The gene calls are TRBV2 and TRBJ2-4; TRBD2 matches 9 bases. Germline V gives CDR1 SNHLY, CDR2 FYNNEI. With 6 bases clipped from V and 3 bases from J, the junction kept 6 bases outside the gene matches. This CDR3 comprises 15 residues. The CDR3 bases are TGTGCCAGCAGGACTAGCGGAGGGGTCAAAAACATTCAGTACTTC. Translating gives CASRTSGGVKNIQYF.